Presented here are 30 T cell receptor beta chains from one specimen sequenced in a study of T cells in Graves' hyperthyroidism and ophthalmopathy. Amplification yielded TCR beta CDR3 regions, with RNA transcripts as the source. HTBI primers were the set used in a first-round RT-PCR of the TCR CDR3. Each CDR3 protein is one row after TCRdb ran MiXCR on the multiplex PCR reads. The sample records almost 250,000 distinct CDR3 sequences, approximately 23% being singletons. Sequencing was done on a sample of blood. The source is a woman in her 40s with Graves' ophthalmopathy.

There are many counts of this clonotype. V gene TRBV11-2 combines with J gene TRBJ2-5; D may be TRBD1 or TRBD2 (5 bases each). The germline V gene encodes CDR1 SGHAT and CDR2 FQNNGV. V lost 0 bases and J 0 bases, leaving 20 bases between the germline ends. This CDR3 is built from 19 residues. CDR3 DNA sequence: TGTGCCAGCAGCTTAGATCGGTGGGGGAGTTTAAGACACCAAGAGACCCAGTACTTC. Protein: CASSLDRWGSLRHQETQYF.

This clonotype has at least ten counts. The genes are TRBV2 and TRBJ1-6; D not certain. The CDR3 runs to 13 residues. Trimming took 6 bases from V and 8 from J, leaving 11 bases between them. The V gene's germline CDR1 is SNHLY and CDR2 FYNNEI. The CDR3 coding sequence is TGTGCCAGCAGCGGAGTAAAAGATTCACCCCTCCACTTT. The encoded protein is CASSGVKDSPLHF.

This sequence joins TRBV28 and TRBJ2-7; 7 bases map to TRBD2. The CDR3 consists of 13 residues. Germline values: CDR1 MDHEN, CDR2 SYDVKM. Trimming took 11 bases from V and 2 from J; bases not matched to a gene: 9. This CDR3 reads CAGAGGSAYEQYF. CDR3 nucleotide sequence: TGTGCCGGGGCCGGCGGGAGTGCCTACGAGCAGTACTTC.

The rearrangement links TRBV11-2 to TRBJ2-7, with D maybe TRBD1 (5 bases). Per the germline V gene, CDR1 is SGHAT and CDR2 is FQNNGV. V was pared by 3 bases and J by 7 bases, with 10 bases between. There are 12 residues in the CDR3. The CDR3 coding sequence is TGTGCCAGCAGCTTGGCCAGGACAGAGCAGTACTTC. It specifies CASSLARTEQYF.

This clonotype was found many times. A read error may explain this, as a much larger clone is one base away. DNA of the CDR3: TGTGCCAGCAGATCCGGGGCAGACTACGAGCAGTACTTC. This gives the protein CASRSGADYEQYF. The V gene is TRBV7-9, the J gene TRBJ2-7; D possibly matches TRBD1 or TRBD2 (5 bases each). Per the germline V gene, CDR1 is SEHNR and CDR2 is FQNEAQ (reference sequence). Trimming took off 6 bases at V and 3 bases at J, with 12 bases between the two ends. The length of the CDR3 is 13 residues.

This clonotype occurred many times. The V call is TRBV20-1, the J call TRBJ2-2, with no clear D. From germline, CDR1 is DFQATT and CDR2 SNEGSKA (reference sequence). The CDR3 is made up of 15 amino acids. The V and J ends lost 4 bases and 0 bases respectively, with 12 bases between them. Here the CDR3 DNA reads TGCAGTGCTACGTTTAGTCGGGCGAACACCGGGGAGCTGTTTTTT. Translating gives CSATFSRANTGELFF.

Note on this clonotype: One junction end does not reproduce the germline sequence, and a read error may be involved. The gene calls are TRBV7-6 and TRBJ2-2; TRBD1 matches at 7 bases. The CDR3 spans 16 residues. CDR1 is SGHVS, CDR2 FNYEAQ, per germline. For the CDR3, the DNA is TGTGCCAGCAGCTTAGTCGGCAGGGGGAGTACCGTGGAGCTGTTTTTT. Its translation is CASSLVGRGSTVELFF.

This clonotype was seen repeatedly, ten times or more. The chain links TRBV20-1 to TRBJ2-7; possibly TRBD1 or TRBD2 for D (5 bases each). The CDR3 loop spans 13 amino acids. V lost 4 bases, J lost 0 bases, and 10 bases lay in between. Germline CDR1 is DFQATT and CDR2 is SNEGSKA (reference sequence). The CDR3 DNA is TGCAGTGCTACTGGGGACCACTCCTACGAGCAGTACTTC. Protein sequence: CSATGDHSYEQYF.

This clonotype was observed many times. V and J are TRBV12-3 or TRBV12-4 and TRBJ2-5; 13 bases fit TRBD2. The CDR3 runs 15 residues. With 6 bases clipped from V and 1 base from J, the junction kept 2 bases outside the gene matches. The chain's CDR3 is CASRRLAGGQETQYF. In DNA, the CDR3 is TGTGCCAGCAGACGACTAGCGGGAGGCCAAGAGACCCAGTACTTC.

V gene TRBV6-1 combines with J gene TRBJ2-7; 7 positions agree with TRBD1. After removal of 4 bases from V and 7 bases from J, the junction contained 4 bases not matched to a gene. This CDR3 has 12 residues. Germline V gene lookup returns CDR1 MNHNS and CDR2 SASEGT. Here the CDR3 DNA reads TGTGCCAGCAGTGGACAGGGTAGAGAGCAGTACTTC. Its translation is CASSGQGREQYF.

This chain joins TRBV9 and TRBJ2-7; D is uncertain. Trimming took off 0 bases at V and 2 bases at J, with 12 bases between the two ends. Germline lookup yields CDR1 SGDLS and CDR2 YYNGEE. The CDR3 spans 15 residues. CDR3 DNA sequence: TGTGCCAGCAGCGTAGCGTACGGCGGAACCTACGAGCAGTACTTC. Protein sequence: CASSVAYGGTYEQYF.

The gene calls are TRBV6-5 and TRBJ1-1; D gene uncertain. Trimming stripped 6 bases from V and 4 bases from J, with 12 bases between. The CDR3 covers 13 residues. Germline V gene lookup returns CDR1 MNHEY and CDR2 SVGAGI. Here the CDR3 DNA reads TGTGCCAGCAGCGGGTCGAGGTTCACTGAAGCTTTCTTT. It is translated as CASSGSRFTEAFF.

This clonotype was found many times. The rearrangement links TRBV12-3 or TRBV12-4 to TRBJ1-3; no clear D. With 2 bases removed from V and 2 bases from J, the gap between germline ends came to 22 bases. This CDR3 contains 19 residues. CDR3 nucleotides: TGTGCCAGCAGTTTATCAAGAACCCGACATGTCCCTCCTGGAAACACCATATATTTT. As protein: CASSLSRTRHVPPGNTIYF.

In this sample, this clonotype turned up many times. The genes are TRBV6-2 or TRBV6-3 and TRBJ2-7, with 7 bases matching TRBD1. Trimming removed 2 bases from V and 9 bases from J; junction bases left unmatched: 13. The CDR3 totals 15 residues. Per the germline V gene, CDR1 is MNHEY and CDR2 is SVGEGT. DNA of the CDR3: TGTGCCAGCAGTTACGACAGGGTGGGGAGTAAAGCGCAGTACTTC. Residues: CASSYDRVGSKAQYF.

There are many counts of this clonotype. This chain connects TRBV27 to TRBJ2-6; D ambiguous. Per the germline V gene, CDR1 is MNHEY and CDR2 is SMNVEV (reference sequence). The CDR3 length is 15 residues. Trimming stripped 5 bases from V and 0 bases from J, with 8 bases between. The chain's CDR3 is CASSPRSSGANVLTF. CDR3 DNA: TGTGCCAGCAGTCCGCGGAGCTCTGGGGCCAACGTCCTGACTTTC.

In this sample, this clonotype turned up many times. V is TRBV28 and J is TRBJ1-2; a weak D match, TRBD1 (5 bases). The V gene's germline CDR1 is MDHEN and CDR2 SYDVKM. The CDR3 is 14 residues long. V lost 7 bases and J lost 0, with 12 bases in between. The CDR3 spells CASTGTHSNYGYTF. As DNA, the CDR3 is TGTGCCAGCACTGGGACTCACTCTAACTATGGCTACACCTTC.

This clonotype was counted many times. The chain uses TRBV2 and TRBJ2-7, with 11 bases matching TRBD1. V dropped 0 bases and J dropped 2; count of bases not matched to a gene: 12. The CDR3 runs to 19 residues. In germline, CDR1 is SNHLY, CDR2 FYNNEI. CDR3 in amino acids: CASSEADGQGAFWTYEQYF. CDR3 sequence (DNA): TGTGCCAGCAGTGAAGCGGACGGACAGGGGGCGTTTTGGACCTACGAGCAGTACTTC.

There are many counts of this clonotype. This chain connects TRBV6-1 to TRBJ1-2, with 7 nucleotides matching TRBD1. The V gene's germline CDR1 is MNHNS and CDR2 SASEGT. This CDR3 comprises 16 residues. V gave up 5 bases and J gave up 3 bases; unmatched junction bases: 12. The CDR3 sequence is CASSPRDRPWDYGYTF. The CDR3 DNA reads TGTGCCAGCAGTCCTAGGGACAGACCCTGGGACTATGGCTACACCTTC.

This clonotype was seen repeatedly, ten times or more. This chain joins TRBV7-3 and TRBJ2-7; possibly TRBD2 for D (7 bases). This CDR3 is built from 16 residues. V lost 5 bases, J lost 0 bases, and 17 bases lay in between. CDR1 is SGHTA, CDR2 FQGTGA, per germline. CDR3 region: CASSRGGGEGSYEQYF. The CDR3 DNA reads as TGTGCCAGCAGCCGAGGGGGGGGAGAGGGCTCCTACGAGCAGTACTTC. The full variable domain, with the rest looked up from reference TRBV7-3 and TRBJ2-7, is GAGVSQTPSNKVTEKGKYVELRCDPISGHTALYWYRQSLGQGPEFLIYFQGTGAADDSGLPNDRFFAVRPEGSVSTLKIQRTERGDSAVYLCASSRGGGEGSYEQYFGPGTRLTVT.

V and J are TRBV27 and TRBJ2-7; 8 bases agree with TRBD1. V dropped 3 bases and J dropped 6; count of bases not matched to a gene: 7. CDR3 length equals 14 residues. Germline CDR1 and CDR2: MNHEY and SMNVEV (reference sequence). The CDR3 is CASSFWDRPCEQYF. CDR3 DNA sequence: TGTGCCAGCAGTTTTTGGGACAGGCCCTGCGAGCAGTACTTC.

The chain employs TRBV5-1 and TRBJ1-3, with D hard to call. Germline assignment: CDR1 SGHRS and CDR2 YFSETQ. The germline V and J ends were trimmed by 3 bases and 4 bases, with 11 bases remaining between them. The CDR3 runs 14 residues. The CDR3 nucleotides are TGCGCCAGCAGCTCCGGACCGGCAGGAAACACCATATATTTT. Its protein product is CASSSGPAGNTIYF.

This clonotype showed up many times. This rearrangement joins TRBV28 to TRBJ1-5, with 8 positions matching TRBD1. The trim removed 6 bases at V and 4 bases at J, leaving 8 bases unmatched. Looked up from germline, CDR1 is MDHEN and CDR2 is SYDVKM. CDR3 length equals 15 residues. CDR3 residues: CASSSNGQGNQPQHF. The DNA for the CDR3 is TGTGCCAGCAGCTCTAACGGACAGGGTAATCAGCCCCAGCATTTT.

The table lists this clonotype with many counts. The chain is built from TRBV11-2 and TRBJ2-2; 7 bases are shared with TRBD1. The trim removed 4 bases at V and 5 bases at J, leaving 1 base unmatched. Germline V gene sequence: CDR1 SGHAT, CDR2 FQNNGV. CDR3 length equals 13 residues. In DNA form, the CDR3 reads TGTGCCAGCAGCTCAGGGGGAACCGGGGAGCTGTTTTTT. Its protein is CASSSGGTGELFF.

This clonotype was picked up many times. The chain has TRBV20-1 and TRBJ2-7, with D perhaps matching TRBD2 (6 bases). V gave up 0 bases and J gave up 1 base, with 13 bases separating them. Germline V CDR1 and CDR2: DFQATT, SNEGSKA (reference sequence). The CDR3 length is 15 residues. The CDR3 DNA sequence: TGCAGTGCTAGAGACCCGGGAGAAGGGTCCTACGAGCAGTACTTC. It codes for CSARDPGEGSYEQYF.

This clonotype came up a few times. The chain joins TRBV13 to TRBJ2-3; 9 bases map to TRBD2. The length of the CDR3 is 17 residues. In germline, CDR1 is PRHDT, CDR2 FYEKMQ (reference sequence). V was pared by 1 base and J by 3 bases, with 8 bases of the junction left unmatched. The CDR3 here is CASSLEGSGSGTDTQYF. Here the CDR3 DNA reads TGTGCCAGCAGCTTAGAGGGTAGCGGGAGTGGTACAGATACGCAGTATTTT.

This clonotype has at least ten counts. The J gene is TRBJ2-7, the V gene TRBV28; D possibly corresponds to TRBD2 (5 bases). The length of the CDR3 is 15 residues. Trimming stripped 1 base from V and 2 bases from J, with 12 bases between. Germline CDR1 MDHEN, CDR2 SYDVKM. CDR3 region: CASSLSRVATYEQYF. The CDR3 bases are TGTGCCAGCAGTTTATCCCGGGTAGCGACCTACGAGCAGTACTTC.

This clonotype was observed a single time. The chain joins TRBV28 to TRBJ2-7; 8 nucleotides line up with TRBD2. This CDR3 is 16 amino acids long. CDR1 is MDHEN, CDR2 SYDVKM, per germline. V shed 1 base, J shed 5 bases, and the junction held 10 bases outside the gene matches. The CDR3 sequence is CASSLSGAGDSDEQYF. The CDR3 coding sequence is TGTGCCAGCAGTTTATCAGGAGCGGGAGATTCGGACGAGCAGTACTTC.

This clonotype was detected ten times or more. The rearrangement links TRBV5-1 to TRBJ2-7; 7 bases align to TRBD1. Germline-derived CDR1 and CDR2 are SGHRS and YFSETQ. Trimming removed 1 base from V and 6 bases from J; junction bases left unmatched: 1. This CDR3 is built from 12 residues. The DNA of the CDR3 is TGCGCCAGCAGCTTGCCAGGGGGCGAGCAGTACTTC. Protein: CASSLPGGEQYF.

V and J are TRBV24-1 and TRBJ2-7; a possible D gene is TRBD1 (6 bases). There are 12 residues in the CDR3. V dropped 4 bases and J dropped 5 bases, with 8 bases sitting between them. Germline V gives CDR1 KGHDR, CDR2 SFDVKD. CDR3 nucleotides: TGTGCCACCAGTGAATGGGGGCACGAGCAGTACTTC. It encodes CATSEWGHEQYF.

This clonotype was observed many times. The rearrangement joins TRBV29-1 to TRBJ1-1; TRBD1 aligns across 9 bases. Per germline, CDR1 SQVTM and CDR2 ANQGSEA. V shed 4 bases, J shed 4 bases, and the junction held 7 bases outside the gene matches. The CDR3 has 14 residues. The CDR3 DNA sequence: TGCAGCGTTGTAACAGGGGGCTGGATCACTGAAGCTTTCTTT. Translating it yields CSVVTGGWITEAFF.